This TCR beta chain was retrieved from a study of beta chain features in type 1 diabetes. Study results and limitations: People with Type 1 diabetes carried modestly yet significantly shorter TCRB CDR3s in all four CD4+ subsets.

Since all of the isolated RNA was reverse transcribed, expressed TCRB transcripts were what got sequenced. Produced via immunoSEQ multiplex PCR; TCRdb's table is partial and in-frame only. The sample consists of under 300,000 clones, around 25% of them appearing once. This clone was observed a few times. The antigen is unknown. The clonotype was recovered from a woman aged 25 to 45 with type 1 diabetes. The material sequenced was naive CD4+ T cells from blood.

CDR3 residues: CAGGGGGPGDEQFF. The DNA for the CDR3 is TGTGCCGGCGGTGGGGGAGGGCCGGGCGATGAGCAGTTCTTC. The gene calls are TRBV28 and TRBJ2-1, with 7 nucleotides matching TRBD2. The CDR3 has 14 residues. Germline loops: CDR1 MDHEN, CDR2 SYDVKM. With V trimmed by 11 bases and J by 8 bases, 15 bases remained unmatched. Combining the CDR3 with reference TRBV28 and TRBJ2-1 gives the whole variable domain DVKVTQSSRYLVKRTGEKVFLECVQDMDHENMFWYRQDPGLGLRLIYFSYDVKMKEKGDIPEGYSVSREKKERFSLILESASTNQTSMYLCAGGGGGPGDEQFFGPGTRLTVL.